This T cell receptor (beta chain) was retrieved from a study of blood T cell repertoires in COVID-19. Across the whole study: Sources were T cells, B-cell-depleted T cells, or PBMCs; the material itself was cDNA or gDNA.

Original analysis: The assay estimated nucleated cells by amplifying reference gene primers. Profiling relied on immunoSEQ multiplex PCR, and the TCRdb table lists in-frame clones only, not all of them. The V and J calls and the clone size are those of that table, but D and trimming were determined from the DNA. Of around 78,000 clones in the sample, 88% were seen once. The specimen was peripheral blood. The source is a human donor in a cohort sampled during active COVID-19.

CDR3 DNA sequence: TGTGCCAGCAGCTTAAAAGCAGGGATAACTGAAGCTTTCTTT. It is translated as CASSLKAGITEAFF. The genes are TRBV7-8 and TRBJ1-1; possible D gene TRBD1, 5 bases. The germline V gene encodes CDR1 SGHVS and CDR2 FQNEAQ. V shed 2 bases and J shed 5 bases, with 12 bases lying between them. The CDR3 has 14 amino acids.